This T cell receptor (beta chain) was retrieved from a study of OX40 agonist ivuxolimab in advanced cancers. Patients were ruled out by autoimmune disease history or systemic immunosuppression. Profiling relied on immunoSEQ multiplex PCR, and the TCRdb table lists in-frame clones only, not all of them. The data contain 65,000 to 85,000 clones, around 86% of them singletons. The CDR3 runs to 14 residues. Unmatched junction bases numbered 3, after V lost 5 bases and J lost 3 bases. CDR1 is MNHEY and CDR2 is SVGAGI in the germline V gene. The sample holds one count of this clone. Material: CD4+ or CD8+ T cells sorted from blood, obtained in a trial of the OX40 agonist ivuxolimab. The chain has TRBV6-5 and TRBJ1-4, with 7 positions matching TRBD1. This clonotype was obtained from an adult with an advanced solid tumor such as melanoma, head and neck, liver or kidney cancer. Here the CDR3 reads CASSGTAPNEKLFF. The CDR3 DNA reads TGTGCCAGCAGTGGGACAGCCCCTAATGAAAAACTGTTTTTT.